Shown below are 5 T cell receptor beta chains from a single sample sequenced in a study of beta chain features in type 1 diabetes. TCRB transcripts that were expressed got sequenced, as all of the isolated RNA had been reverse transcribed. Clones were read by immunoSEQ multiplex PCR, and TCRdb kept only the in-frame ones, dropping some. The sample contains around 180,000 clones, 7% to 9% of which appear only once. The study, taken as a whole, reports: Shorter TCRB CDR3s, moderately but significantly so, were found in Type 1 diabetes patients in all four CD4+ subsets.

Antigens of these TCRs are unknown. Sequencing was done on a sample of central memory CD4+ T cells from blood. The receptors stem from a man in his late teens or twenties with type 1 diabetes.

In this sample, this clone turned up a few times. The V and J genes are TRBV18 and TRBJ2-6, with 10 bases fitting TRBD1. V shed 6 bases, J shed 4 bases, and the junction held 12 bases outside the gene matches. Germline CDR1 KGHSH, CDR2 LQKENI. This CDR3 comprises 18 residues. CDR3 bases: TGTGCCAGCTCTAGGACGGGACAGGGGTCAAGCGGGGCCAACGTCCTGACTTTC. Amino acid sequence: CASSRTGQGSSGANVLTF.

The chain joins TRBV30 to TRBJ2-3, with 11 bases identical to TRBD2. The germline V gene encodes CDR1 GTSNPN and CDR2 SVGIG (reference sequence). The length of the CDR3 is 14 residues. J was trimmed by 4 bases and V by 8 bases; bases with no gene match: 8. CDR3 coding DNA: TGTGCCGCGGTTAGCGGGGGGGCCCCAGATACGCAGTATTTT. Its translation is CAAVSGGAPDTQYF.

This clone was picked up many times. At the DNA level, this CDR3 is encoded by other sequences in the same sample as well. The chain has TRBV18 and TRBJ2-3, with 9 bases fitting TRBD2. Looked up from germline, CDR1 is KGHSH and CDR2 is LQKENI. This CDR3 is built from 15 residues. J was trimmed by 4 bases and V by 3 bases; bases with no gene match: 5. CDR3 nucleotides: TGTGCCAGCTCACCGTCAGCGGGAGGCGCAGATACGCAGTATTTT. Translation: CASSPSAGGADTQYF.

In regard to this clone: At one of its ends the junction is not consistent with the germline gene, which may arise from a read error. The rearrangement uses TRBV2 and TRBJ2-7; TRBD2 agrees at 11 bases. Germline CDR1 reads SNHLY; CDR2 reads FYNNEI. The CDR3 spans 12 residues. This CDR3 is CAIGTSGNRRDF. The CDR3 DNA reads TGTGCGATCGGGACTAGCGGAAACCGCCGGGACTTC.

This sequence joins TRBV15 and TRBJ1-1, with no clear D. The CDR3 is made up of 13 amino acids. Trimming cost V 4 bases and J 0 bases, with 6 bases left between them. CDR1 LNHNV and CDR2 YYDKDF come from the germline V gene (reference sequence). CDR3 DNA: TGTGCCACCAGCACGGTAGTGAACACTGAAGCTTTCTTT. This translates into CATSTVVNTEAFF.